This T cell receptor (beta chain) was found in a study of blood T cell repertoires in COVID-19. About the study: Samples came from the United States, Italy and Spain, spanning acute and convalescent COVID-19. PBMCs, B-cell-depleted T cells, or T cells provided the cDNA or gDNA that made up the material.

Original processing methods: Amplified reference gene primers provided the basis for estimating nucleated cell counts. TCRdb keeps only in-frame clones here, not all; method: immunoSEQ multiplex PCR. That table is the source of V, J and clone size, and D and trimming were worked out from the DNA. The sample consists of over 400,000 clones, 70% to 90% of them appearing once. This TCR was recovered from a human donor in a cohort sampled during active COVID-19. Sequencing was done on a sample of peripheral blood.

CDR3 sequence: CASTLGHSNTEAFF. Here the CDR3 DNA reads TGCGCCAGCACCCTCGGACACTCGAACACTGAAGCTTTCTTT. The V and J genes are TRBV10-1 and TRBJ1-1; the D gene is possibly TRBD1 (5 bases). CDR1 and CDR2 (germline): WNHNN, SYGVQD (reference sequence). The CDR3 covers 14 residues. With 7 bases removed from V and 1 base from J, the gap between germline ends came to 13 bases.